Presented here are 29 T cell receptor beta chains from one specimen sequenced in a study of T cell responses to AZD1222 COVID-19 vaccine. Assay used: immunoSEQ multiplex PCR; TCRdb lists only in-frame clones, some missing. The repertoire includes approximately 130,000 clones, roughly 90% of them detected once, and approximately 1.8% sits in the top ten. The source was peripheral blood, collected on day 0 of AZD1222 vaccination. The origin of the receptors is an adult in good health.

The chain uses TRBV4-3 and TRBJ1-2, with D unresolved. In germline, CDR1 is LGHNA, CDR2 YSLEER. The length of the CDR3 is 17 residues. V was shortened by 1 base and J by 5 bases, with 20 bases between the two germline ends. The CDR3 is CASSQGMSVGSFYGYTF. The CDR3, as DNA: TGCGCCAGCAGCCAAGGAATGTCAGTGGGGAGTTTTTATGGCTACACCTTC.

As DNA, the CDR3 is TGTGCCAGCAGTGAATATTGGGGGGCGGATGGCTACACCTTC. Its translation: CASSEYWGADGYTF. The V and J genes are TRBV2 and TRBJ1-2, with D possibly being TRBD1 (6 bases). This CDR3 spans 14 amino acids. The germline gives CDR1 SNHLY, CDR2 FYNNEI. Trimming cost V 2 bases and J 6 bases, with 13 bases left between them.

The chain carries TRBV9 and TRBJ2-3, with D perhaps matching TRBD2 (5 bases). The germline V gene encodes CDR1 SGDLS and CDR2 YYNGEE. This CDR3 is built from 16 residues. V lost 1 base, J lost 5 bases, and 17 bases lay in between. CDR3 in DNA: TGTGCCAGCAGCGTATTCGCCCGGGGTGTCGAAGATACGCAGTATTTT. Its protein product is CASSVFARGVEDTQYF.

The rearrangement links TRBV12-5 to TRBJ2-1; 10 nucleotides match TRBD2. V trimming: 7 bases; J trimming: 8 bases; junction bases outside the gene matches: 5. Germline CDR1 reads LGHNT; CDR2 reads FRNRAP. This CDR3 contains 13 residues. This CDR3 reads CASALAGWDEQFF. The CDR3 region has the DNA TGTGCTAGTGCACTAGCGGGGTGGGATGAGCAGTTCTTC.

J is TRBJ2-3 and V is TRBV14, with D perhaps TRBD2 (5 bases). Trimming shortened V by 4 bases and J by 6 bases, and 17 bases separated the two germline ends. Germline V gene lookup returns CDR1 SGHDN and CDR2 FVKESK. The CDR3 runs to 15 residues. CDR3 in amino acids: CASSRTRESYDTQYF. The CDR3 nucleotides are TGTGCCAGCAGCCGCACTAGAGAGTCTTACGATACGCAGTATTTT.

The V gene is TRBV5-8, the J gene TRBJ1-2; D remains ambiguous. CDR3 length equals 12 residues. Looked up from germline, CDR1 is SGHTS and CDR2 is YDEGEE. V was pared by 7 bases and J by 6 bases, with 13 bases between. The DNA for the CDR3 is TGTGCCAGCGAGAGATCACAAAATGGCTACACCTTC. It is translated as CASERSQNGYTF.

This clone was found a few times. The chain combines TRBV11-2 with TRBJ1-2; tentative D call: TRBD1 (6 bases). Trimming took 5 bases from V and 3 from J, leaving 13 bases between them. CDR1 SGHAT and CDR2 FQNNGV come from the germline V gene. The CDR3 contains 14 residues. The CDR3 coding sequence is TGTGCCAGCAGCCACTACAGGGCGGACTATGGCTACACCTTC. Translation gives CASSHYRADYGYTF.

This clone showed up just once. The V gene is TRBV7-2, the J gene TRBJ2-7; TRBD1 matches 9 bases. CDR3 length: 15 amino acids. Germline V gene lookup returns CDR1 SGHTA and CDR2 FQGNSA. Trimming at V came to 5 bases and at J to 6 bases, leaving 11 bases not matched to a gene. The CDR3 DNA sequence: TGTGCCAGCAGCCCACCGGGACAGGGCCCCCTCGAGCAGTACTTC. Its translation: CASSPPGQGPLEQYF.

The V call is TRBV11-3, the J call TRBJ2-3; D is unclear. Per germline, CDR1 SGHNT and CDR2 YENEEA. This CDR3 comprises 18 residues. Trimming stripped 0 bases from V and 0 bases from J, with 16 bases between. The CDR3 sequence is CASSLDRRNPFSTDTQYF. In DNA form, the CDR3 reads TGTGCCAGCAGCTTAGATCGTAGGAACCCCTTTAGCACAGATACGCAGTATTTT.

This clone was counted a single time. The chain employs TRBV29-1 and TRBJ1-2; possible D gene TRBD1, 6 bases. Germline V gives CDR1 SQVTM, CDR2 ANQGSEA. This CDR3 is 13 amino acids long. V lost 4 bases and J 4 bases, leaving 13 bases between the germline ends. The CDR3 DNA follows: TGCAGCGTTGGTACAGGGAGGGGCTATGGCTACACCTTC. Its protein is CSVGTGRGYGYTF.

The CDR3 region is CASLLRTFSYEQYF. As DNA, the CDR3 is TGCGCCAGCCTTCTCCGGACATTTTCCTACGAGCAGTACTTC. The chain recombines TRBV5-1 with TRBJ2-7, with D tentatively TRBD1 (5 bases). Trimming took 7 bases from V and 1 from J, leaving 15 bases between them. Germline values: CDR1 SGHRS, CDR2 YFSETQ. CDR3 length: 14 residues.

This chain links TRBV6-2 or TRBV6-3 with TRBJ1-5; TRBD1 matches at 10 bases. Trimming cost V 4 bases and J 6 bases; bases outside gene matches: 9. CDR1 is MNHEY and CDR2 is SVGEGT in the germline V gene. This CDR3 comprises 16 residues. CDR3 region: CASSSPGGQGGQPQHF. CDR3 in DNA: TGTGCCAGCAGTTCCCCTGGAGGACAGGGGGGTCAGCCCCAGCATTTT.

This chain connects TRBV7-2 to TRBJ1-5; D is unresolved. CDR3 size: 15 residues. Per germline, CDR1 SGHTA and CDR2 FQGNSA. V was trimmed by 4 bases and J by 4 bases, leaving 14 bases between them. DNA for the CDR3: TGTGCCAGCAGCTCCCTAGGCGGAGGGAATCAGCCCCAGCATTTT. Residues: CASSSLGGGNQPQHF.

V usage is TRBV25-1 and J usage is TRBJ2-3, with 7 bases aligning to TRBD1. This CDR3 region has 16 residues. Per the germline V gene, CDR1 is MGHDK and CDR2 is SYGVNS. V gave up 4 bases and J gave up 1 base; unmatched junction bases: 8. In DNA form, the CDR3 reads TGTGCCAGCAGTGGGTATGAGGGGGCTGGCACAGATACGCAGTATTTT. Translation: CASSGYEGAGTDTQYF.

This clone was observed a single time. CDR3 bases: TGTGCCAGCAGATCGGGGGGCGTCGGAAACACCATATATTTT. As protein: CASRSGGVGNTIYF. V is TRBV7-9 and J is TRBJ1-3; tentative D call: TRBD1 (6 bases). This CDR3 comprises 14 residues. From germline, CDR1 is SEHNR and CDR2 FQNEAQ (reference sequence). The ends were cut back, 6 bases at V and 4 bases at J, with 13 bases in the middle. Together with reference TRBV7-9 and TRBJ1-3, the CDR3 gives the full variable domain: DTGVSQNPRHKITKRGQNVTFRCDPISEHNRLYWYRQTLGQGPEFLTYFQNEAQLEKSRLLSDRFSAERPKGSFSTLEIQRTEQGDSAMYLCASRSGGVGNTIYFGEGSWLTVV.

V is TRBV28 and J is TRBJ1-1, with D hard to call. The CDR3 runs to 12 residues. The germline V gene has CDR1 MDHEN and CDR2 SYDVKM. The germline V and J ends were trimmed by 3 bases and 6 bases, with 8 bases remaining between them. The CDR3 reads CASSFLYPEAFF. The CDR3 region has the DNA TGTGCCAGCAGTTTTCTTTACCCTGAAGCTTTCTTT.

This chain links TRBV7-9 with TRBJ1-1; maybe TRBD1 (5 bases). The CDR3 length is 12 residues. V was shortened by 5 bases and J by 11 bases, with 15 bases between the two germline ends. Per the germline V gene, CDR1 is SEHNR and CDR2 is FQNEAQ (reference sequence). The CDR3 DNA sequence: TGTGCCAGCAGCCGGGACGGCCTGAGTGCTTTCTTT. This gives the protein CASSRDGLSAFF. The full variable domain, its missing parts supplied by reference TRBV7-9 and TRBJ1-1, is DTGVSQNPRHKITKRGQNVTFRCDPISEHNRLYWYRQTLGQGPEFLTYFQNEAQLEKSRLLSDRFSAERPKGSFSTLEIQRTEQGDSAMYLCASSRDGLSAFFGQGTRLTVV.

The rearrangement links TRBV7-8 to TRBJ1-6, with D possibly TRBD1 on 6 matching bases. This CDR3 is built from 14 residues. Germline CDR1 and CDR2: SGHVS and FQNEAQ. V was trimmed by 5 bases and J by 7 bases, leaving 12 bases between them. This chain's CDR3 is CASSQQGWNSPLHF. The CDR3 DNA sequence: TGTGCCAGCAGCCAACAGGGTTGGAATTCACCCCTCCACTTT. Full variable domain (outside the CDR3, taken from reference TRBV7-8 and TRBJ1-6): GAGVSQSPRYKVAKRGQDVALRCDPISGHVSLFWYQQALGQGPEFLTYFQNEAQLDKSGLPSDRFFAERPEGSVSTLKIQRTQQEDSAVYLCASSQQGWNSPLHFGNGTRLTVT.

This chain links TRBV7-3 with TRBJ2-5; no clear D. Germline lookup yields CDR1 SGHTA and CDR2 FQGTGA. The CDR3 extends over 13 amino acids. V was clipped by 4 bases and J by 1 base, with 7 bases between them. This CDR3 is CASSSGPQETQYF. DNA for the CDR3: TGTGCCAGCAGCTCCGGACCCCAAGAGACCCAGTACTTC.

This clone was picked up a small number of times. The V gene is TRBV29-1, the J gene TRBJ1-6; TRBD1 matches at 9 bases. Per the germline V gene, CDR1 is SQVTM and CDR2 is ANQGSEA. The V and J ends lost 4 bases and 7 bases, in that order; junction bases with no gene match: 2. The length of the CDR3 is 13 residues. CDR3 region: CSVAGTGNSPLHF. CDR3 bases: TGCAGCGTTGCCGGGACAGGGAATTCACCCCTCCACTTT.

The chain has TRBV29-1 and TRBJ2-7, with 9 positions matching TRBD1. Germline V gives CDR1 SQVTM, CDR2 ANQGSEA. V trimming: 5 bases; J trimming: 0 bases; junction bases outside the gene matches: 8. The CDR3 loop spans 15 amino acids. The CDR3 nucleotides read TGCAGCGTTCAAGGGGACAGGGTTAGCTCCTACGAGCAGTACTTC. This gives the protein CSVQGDRVSSYEQYF.

The CDR3, as DNA: TGTGCCTGGAGTCCCCGTCCCGTCCCCCTCTATGGCTACACCTTC. Translation gives CAWSPRPVPLYGYTF. The chain links TRBV30 to TRBJ1-2; D gene ambiguous. The CDR3 runs to 15 residues. Trimming took 2 bases from V and 4 from J, leaving 17 bases between them. From germline, CDR1 is GTSNPN and CDR2 SVGIG (reference sequence).

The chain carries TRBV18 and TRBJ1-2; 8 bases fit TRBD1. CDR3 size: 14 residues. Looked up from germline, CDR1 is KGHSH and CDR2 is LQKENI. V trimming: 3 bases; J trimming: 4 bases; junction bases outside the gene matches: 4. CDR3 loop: CASSPQGAGYGYTF. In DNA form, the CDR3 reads TGTGCCAGCTCACCCCAGGGGGCCGGCTATGGCTACACCTTC.

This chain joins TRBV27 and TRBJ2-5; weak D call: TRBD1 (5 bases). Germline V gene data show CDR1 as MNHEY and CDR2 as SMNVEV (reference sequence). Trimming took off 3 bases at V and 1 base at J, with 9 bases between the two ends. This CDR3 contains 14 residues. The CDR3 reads CASSFWGSQETQYF. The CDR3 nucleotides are TGTGCCAGCAGTTTTTGGGGCAGCCAAGAGACCCAGTACTTC.

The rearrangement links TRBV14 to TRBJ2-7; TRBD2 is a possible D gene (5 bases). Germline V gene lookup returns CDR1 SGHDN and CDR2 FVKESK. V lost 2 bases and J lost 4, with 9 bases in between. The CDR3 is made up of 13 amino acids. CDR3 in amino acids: CASSQSTGYEQYF. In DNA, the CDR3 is TGTGCCAGCAGCCAATCTACGGGGTACGAGCAGTACTTC.

The CDR3 is CASRRGRAREKLFF. CDR3 DNA sequence: TGTGCCAGCAGGAGGGGACGGGCAAGGGAAAAACTGTTTTTT. The chain is built from TRBV6-6 and TRBJ1-4, with D perhaps matching TRBD1 (5 bases). V lost 6 bases, J lost 8 bases, and 16 bases lay in between. Germline assignment: CDR1 MNHNY and CDR2 SVGAGI (reference sequence). This CDR3 region has 14 residues.

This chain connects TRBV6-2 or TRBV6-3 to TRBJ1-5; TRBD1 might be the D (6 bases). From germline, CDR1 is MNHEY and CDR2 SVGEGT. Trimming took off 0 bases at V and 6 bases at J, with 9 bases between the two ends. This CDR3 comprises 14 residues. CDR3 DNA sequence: TGTGCCAGCAGTTACTCGCCAGGGGTTCAGCCCCAGCATTTT. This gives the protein CASSYSPGVQPQHF.

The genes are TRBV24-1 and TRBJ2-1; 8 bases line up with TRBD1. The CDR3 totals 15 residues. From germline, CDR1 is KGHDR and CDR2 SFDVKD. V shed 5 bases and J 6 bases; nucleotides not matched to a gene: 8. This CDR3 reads CATSVPTGALNEQFF. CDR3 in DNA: TGTGCCACCAGTGTCCCGACAGGGGCCCTCAATGAGCAGTTCTTC.

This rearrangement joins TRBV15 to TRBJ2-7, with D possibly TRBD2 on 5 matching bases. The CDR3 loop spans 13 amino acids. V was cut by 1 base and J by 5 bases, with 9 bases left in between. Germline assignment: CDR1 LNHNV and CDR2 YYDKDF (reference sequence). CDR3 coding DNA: TGTGCCACCAGCAGAGCCCGGGAAAACGAGCAGTACTTC. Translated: CATSRARENEQYF.